The TCR beta chain under discussion was sequenced for a study of regulatory T cells in long-lasting Graves disease. Notes on the study in general: The study found persistent patients shared more public clonotypes (around 2,500) than new patients (approximately 870).

Arm-PCR of CDR3 regions and iRepertoire HTBI primers were the basis on which TCR beta libraries were built. Authors' data handling: Across all samples, more than 60 TRBV segments and more than 11 TRBJ segments were identified. TCRdb used MiXCR to reprocess the multiplex PCR reads, holding one entry per CDR3 protein. These V and J calls rely on TCRdb rather than the paper's analysis. The repertoire holds 350,000 to 500,000 distinct CDR3 sequences, with around 20% as singletons. V was pared by 4 bases and J by 0 bases, with 19 bases between. The CDR3 sequence is 18 residues long. Germline-derived CDR1 and CDR2 are SGHRS and YFSETQ. Sample time point: persistent/refractory GD, antithyroid drugs over 5 years with positive TRAb. The TCR library used RNA extracted from PBMCs. Graves' disease was diagnosed by American Thyroid Association guidelines. This clonotype has just a few counts. Its antigen remains unknown.

This TCR came from a female donor with Graves disease. V and J are TRBV5-1 and TRBJ2-2; D is possibly TRBD1 or TRBD2 (5 bases each). Here the sequenced sample was peripheral blood mononuclear cells (PBMCs), taken when the disease was refractory, from a patient treated with antithyroid drugs. The CDR3 spells CASSPGGGEGANTGELFF. The CDR3 nucleotides read TGCGCCAGCAGCCCCGGTGGGGGTGAAGGCGCGAACACCGGGGAGCTGTTTTTT.